These 27 T cell receptor beta chains share one sample of origin, sequenced in a study of blood T cells in healthy people across ages. A sample-barcoded 5' primer and a J-beta primer mix were used in a second PCR of roughly 7 to 12 cycles. TCRdb passed the 5' RACE reads through MiXCR, listing each CDR3 protein once. The sample yields around 1.5 million distinct CDR3 sequences, roughly 30% seen once. Sample: blood. Receptor source: a woman in her twenties or thirties in good health.

This chain connects TRBV5-6 to TRBJ2-5; D is possibly TRBD2 (5 bases). The V gene's germline CDR1 is SGHDT and CDR2 YYEEEE. Trimming took 3 bases from V and 0 from J, leaving 15 bases between them. The CDR3 totals 16 residues. The CDR3 loop is CASSYLGGIYQETQYF. The CDR3 region has the DNA TGTGCCAGCAGCTACCTAGGAGGCATTTACCAAGAGACCCAGTACTTC.

This clonotype was seen more than once but under ten times. J is TRBJ1-2 and V is TRBV6-2 or TRBV6-3; unclear D gene. CDR1 MNHEY and CDR2 SVGEGT come from the germline V gene. Trimming took off 4 bases at V and 4 bases at J, with 16 bases between the two ends. The CDR3 extends over 15 amino acids. The CDR3 DNA reads TGTGCCAGCAGTTCCGCCCGAGAGGAGGTCTATGGCTACACCTTC. Its translation is CASSSAREEVYGYTF.

For this clonotype: An end of the junction differs from the germline gene, which may be a read error. The V and J genes are TRBV20-1 and TRBJ2-3; TRBD2 is a possible D gene (5 bases). This CDR3 is built from 13 residues. The germline V gene has CDR1 DFQATT and CDR2 SNEGSKA (reference sequence). The CDR3, as DNA: TGCAGTGCCCGCCCCGCTAGCACAAATACGCAGTATTTT. As protein: CSARPASTNTQYF.

This clonotype occurred a few times. The chain carries TRBV28 and TRBJ1-5, with D possibly being TRBD1 (5 bases). The length of the CDR3 is 14 residues. Trimming removed 6 bases at V and 11 bases at J, with 20 bases between. CDR1 and CDR2 from the germline V gene are MDHEN and SYDVKM. The chain's CDR3 is CASRTGGSGLTQHF. The CDR3 DNA sequence: TGTGCCAGCAGGACGGGGGGGTCCGGTTTGACCCAGCATTTT.

The chain recombines TRBV3-1 with TRBJ2-5; possible D gene TRBD1, 5 bases. V lost 2 bases, J lost 2 bases, and 12 bases lay in between. Per germline, CDR1 LGHDT and CDR2 YNNKEL (reference sequence). The CDR3 has 15 amino acids. The CDR3 protein is CASSQRRQRQETQYF. Here the CDR3 DNA reads TGTGCCAGCAGCCAACGAAGACAGAGACAAGAGACCCAGTACTTC.

This clonotype has ten or more counts. The genes are TRBV12-3 or TRBV12-4 and TRBJ2-1; no clear D. This CDR3 is 14 amino acids long. With 2 bases removed from V and 0 bases from J, the gap between germline ends came to 5 bases. The DNA of the CDR3 is TGTGCCAGCAGTTTAAAACTCTCCTACAATGAGCAGTTCTTC. It specifies CASSLKLSYNEQFF.

The V and J genes are TRBV7-9 and TRBJ2-7; 7 bases are a match to TRBD2. The CDR3 spans 15 residues. CDR1 SEHNR and CDR2 FQNEAQ come from the germline V gene (reference sequence). With V trimmed by 4 bases and J by 5 bases, 11 bases remained unmatched. The CDR3 spells CASSSGSGKADEQYF. As DNA, the CDR3 is TGTGCCAGCAGCTCCGGGAGCGGGAAGGCGGACGAGCAGTACTTC.

Comments on this clonotype: The germline gene is not matched at one end of the junction; a read error may be the cause. The chain links TRBV27 to TRBJ1-2; D remains ambiguous. CDR3 length equals 13 residues. The germline V gene encodes CDR1 MNHEY and CDR2 SMNVEV (reference sequence). The CDR3 nucleotides are TGTGCCAGCAGTTCGAGGGCTTTTAGTGGCTGCACCTTC. It yields the protein CASSSRAFSGCTF.

This clonotype was detected a few times. The DNA is omitted, as the CDR3 cannot be located on it reliably, and the CDR3 follows TCRdb's listing. The chain recombines TRBV21-1 with TRBJ1-6. TRBV21-1 is classified as a pseudogene. Counting both end residues, the CDR3 totals 15 amino acids. CDR3 loop: CASSKVWGVGSPLHF.

As DNA, the CDR3 is TGTGCCTGTACTAGCGTGAACTACAATGAGCAGTTCTTC. Protein product: CACTSVNYNEQFF. V is TRBV30 and J is TRBJ2-1; 7 bases are a match to TRBD2. Trimming removed 6 bases from V and 3 bases from J; junction bases left unmatched: 5. CDR1 and CDR2 from the germline V gene are GTSNPN and SVGIG (reference sequence). This CDR3 has 13 amino acids.

This clonotype was counted between two and nine times. This sequence joins TRBV11-3 and TRBJ2-3; D perhaps matches TRBD2 (5 bases). V lost 5 bases and J 6 bases, leaving 15 bases between the germline ends. Germline V CDR1 and CDR2: SGHNT, YENEEA. The CDR3 is made up of 14 amino acids. This CDR3 reads CASSPSGDRDTQYF. The CDR3 DNA sequence: TGTGCCAGCAGCCCCAGCGGAGATCGGGATACGCAGTATTTT.

The genes are TRBV21-1 and TRBJ2-1; the DNA was not compared with TRBD1, the D call given in the table. TRBV21-1 has pseudogene status. The CDR3 contains 15 residues. The CDR3 sequence: CASGFPGQGIWGQFF. The CDR3 coding sequence is TGTGCCAGCGGCTTCCCGGGACAGGGAATTTGGGGGCAGTTCTTC.

Only a few counts were recorded for this clonotype. The chain has TRBV28 and TRBJ1-2, with 9 bases aligning to TRBD1. The V segment lost 3 bases and the J segment 3 bases; nucleotides outside the gene matches: 5. This CDR3 is built from 15 residues. CDR1 is MDHEN, CDR2 SYDVKM, per germline. CDR3 sequence (DNA): TGTGCCAGCAGTTTGACCGGGACAGGGTACTATGGCTACACCTTC. Protein sequence: CASSLTGTGYYGYTF.

This clonotype was detected only a few times. The V gene is TRBV7-2, the J gene TRBJ1-5, with 11 bases fitting TRBD1. The CDR3 consists of 15 residues. Germline CDR1 reads SGHTA; CDR2 reads FQGNSA. V lost 4 bases to trimming and J lost 5 bases; unmatched junction nucleotides: 4. CDR3 coding DNA: TGTGCCAGCAGCTCCGGGACAGGGGGTTATCAGCCCCAGCATTTT. Translating it yields CASSSGTGGYQPQHF.

V usage is TRBV4-1 and J usage is TRBJ1-1, with D uncertain. Germline loops: CDR1 MGHRA, CDR2 YSYEKL. With 0 bases removed from V and 4 bases from J, the gap between germline ends came to 15 bases. The CDR3 runs 16 residues. CDR3 in amino acids: CASSQDRFPLGTEAFF. The CDR3 DNA reads TGCGCCAGCAGCCAAGATCGTTTTCCCCTCGGCACTGAAGCTTTCTTT.

The V gene is TRBV2, the J gene TRBJ1-1; 9 bases line up with TRBD1. Germline V gene sequence: CDR1 SNHLY, CDR2 FYNNEI. The CDR3 totals 14 residues. V was pared by 4 bases and J by 13 bases, with 13 bases of the junction left unmatched. The CDR3 DNA reads as TGTGCCAGCAGTGTTCTGACAGGGGGGTACGTCGATTTCTTT. Protein: CASSVLTGGYVDFF.

The J gene is TRBJ1-1, the V gene TRBV6-1; no reliable D call. Trimming took off 7 bases at V and 3 bases at J, with 12 bases between the two ends. The CDR3 is made up of 13 amino acids. The germline V gene encodes CDR1 MNHNS and CDR2 SASEGT. CDR3 DNA: TGTGCCAGCATATCAGAAATTCACACTGAAGCTTTCTTT. It encodes CASISEIHTEAFF.

This clonotype was observed a few times. This chain links TRBV6-6 with TRBJ1-4; a possible D gene is TRBD1 (5 bases). Germline V gene lookup returns CDR1 MNHNY and CDR2 SVGAGI (reference sequence). The CDR3 extends over 14 amino acids. V lost 5 bases and J lost 3, with 10 bases in between. CDR3 residues: CASSQTASNEKLFF. The CDR3 nucleotides read TGTGCCAGCAGTCAGACAGCCTCTAATGAAAAACTGTTTTTT.

This chain joins TRBV3-1 and TRBJ1-6, with 11 positions matching TRBD1. The CDR3 consists of 16 residues. The germline V gene encodes CDR1 LGHDT and CDR2 YNNKEL (reference sequence). The V and J ends lost 4 bases and 9 bases, in that order; junction bases with no gene match: 8. The chain's CDR3 is CASSRAGTGGGSPLHF. The CDR3 bases are TGTGCCAGCAGCCGAGCCGGGACAGGGGGTGGTTCACCCCTCCACTTT.

This clonotype was counted a few times. This sequence may be a read error, since a much larger clone differs from it by one base. The chain carries TRBV20-1 and TRBJ2-3, with a tentative D call TRBD2 (6 bases). The CDR3 sequence is 15 residues long. Trimming removed 0 bases from V and 7 bases from J, with 17 bases in between. Germline-derived CDR1 and CDR2 are DFQATT and SNEGSKA (reference sequence). CDR3 in DNA: TGCAGTGCTAGAGATACTCGGCGGGGTACACATACGCAGTATTTT. This sequence encodes CSARDTRRGTHTQYF.

In its sample, this clonotype was seen a few times. Being one base from a much bigger clone, this may be a read error. The chain links TRBV5-1 to TRBJ2-1, with D uncertain. This CDR3 region has 16 residues. Trimming removed 0 bases at V and 7 bases at J, with 17 bases between. The V gene's germline CDR1 is SGHRS and CDR2 YFSETQ. CDR3: CASSLEGQAVWNEQFF. CDR3 bases: TGCGCCAGCAGCTTGGAAGGCCAAGCTGTATGGAATGAGCAGTTCTTC.

The sample holds one count of this clonotype. The chain uses TRBV15 and TRBJ2-5; the match to TRBD2 covers 8 bases. The CDR3 is 14 residues long. The V segment lost 5 bases and the J segment 3 bases; nucleotides outside the gene matches: 5. Germline assignment: CDR1 LNHNV and CDR2 YYDKDF (reference sequence). The CDR3, as DNA: TGTGCCACCAGCGGAGCGGGGGTTGAAGAGACCCAGTACTTC. It yields the protein CATSGAGVEETQYF.

The V gene is TRBV12-3 or TRBV12-4, the J gene TRBJ2-3; D assignment may be TRBD1 or TRBD2 (7 bases each). V lost 8 bases to trimming and J lost 1 base, with 16 bases between them. This CDR3 region has 15 residues. CDR3 in amino acids: CASSGGDNGTDTQYF. The DNA of the CDR3 is TGTGCCAGCTCAGGGGGGGACAACGGCACAGATACGCAGTATTTT.

The chain joins TRBV6-1 to TRBJ1-1; D might be TRBD1 (5 bases). Per germline, CDR1 MNHNS and CDR2 SASEGT. This CDR3 is built from 11 residues. V was clipped by 4 bases and J by 7 bases, with 7 bases between them. The CDR3 sequence is CASSGQREAFF. CDR3 in DNA: TGTGCCAGCAGTGGACAGCGTGAAGCTTTCTTT.

This clonotype came up a few times. V is TRBV13 and J is TRBJ2-4; D might be TRBD1 or TRBD2, each matching 5 bases. The closer fit of TRBJ2-5 to the DNA end suggests the J call may be wrong. CDR1 PRHDT and CDR2 FYEKMQ come from the germline V gene (reference sequence). The CDR3 extends over 14 amino acids. The CDR3 DNA is TGTGCCAGCAGCTCCCCGGCAGGGACAGAGACCCAGTACTTC. Residues: CASSSPAGTETQYF.

On this clonotype itself: A clone one base away is much larger, so this may be a read error. The V gene is TRBV4-1, the J gene TRBJ2-7, with D possibly being TRBD1 or TRBD2 (5 bases each). Trimming left V 1 base short and J 5 bases short, with 15 bases between. CDR1 is MGHRA, CDR2 YSYEKL, per germline. This CDR3 is built from 15 residues. The CDR3 region is CASSQVAGTIHEQYF. Written as DNA, the CDR3 is TGCGCCAGCAGCCAAGTCGCAGGGACGATACACGAGCAGTACTTC.

This clonotype has just a few counts. The CDR3 sequence: CASSPASGRPTYNEQFF. In nucleotides, the CDR3 is TGTGCCAGCAGCCCAGCTAGCGGGAGGCCAACCTACAATGAGCAGTTCTTC. This chain connects TRBV11-1 to TRBJ2-1, with 11 bases fitting TRBD2. Germline lookup yields CDR1 SGHAT and CDR2 FQDESV (reference sequence). Trimming cost V 5 bases and J 2 bases; bases outside gene matches: 8. The CDR3 covers 17 residues.